What follows describes a single T cell receptor (beta chain). Its antigen remains unknown. The data stem from a study of blood T cells in healthy people across ages. The wider study: Template switching picked up about one barcoded beta molecule for each two T cells.

Study conclusions and caveats: Correlation between TCR beta diversity and naive T cell percentage was strong.

CDR1 is DFQATT and CDR2 is SNEGSKA in the germline V gene (reference sequence). V lost 0 bases, J lost 0 bases, and 7 bases stayed unmatched. This CDR3 is 17 amino acids long. They isolated at least 6 million PBMCs from each sample. A sample-barcoded 5' primer and a J-beta primer mix were used in a second PCR of about 7 to 11 cycles. TCRdb processed the 5' RACE reads anew with MiXCR; each CDR3 protein has one entry. The sample carries fewer than 1 million distinct CDR3 sequences, around 42% recorded once. This TCR derives from a man between 60 and 75 years old in good health. Specimen: blood. V usage is TRBV20-1 and J usage is TRBJ2-3; TRBD2 aligns across 9 bases. CDR3 DNA sequence: TGCAGTGCTAGAGACGCTAGCGGGGACCTTAGCACAGATACGCAGTATTTT. Protein sequence: CSARDASGDLSTDTQYF.